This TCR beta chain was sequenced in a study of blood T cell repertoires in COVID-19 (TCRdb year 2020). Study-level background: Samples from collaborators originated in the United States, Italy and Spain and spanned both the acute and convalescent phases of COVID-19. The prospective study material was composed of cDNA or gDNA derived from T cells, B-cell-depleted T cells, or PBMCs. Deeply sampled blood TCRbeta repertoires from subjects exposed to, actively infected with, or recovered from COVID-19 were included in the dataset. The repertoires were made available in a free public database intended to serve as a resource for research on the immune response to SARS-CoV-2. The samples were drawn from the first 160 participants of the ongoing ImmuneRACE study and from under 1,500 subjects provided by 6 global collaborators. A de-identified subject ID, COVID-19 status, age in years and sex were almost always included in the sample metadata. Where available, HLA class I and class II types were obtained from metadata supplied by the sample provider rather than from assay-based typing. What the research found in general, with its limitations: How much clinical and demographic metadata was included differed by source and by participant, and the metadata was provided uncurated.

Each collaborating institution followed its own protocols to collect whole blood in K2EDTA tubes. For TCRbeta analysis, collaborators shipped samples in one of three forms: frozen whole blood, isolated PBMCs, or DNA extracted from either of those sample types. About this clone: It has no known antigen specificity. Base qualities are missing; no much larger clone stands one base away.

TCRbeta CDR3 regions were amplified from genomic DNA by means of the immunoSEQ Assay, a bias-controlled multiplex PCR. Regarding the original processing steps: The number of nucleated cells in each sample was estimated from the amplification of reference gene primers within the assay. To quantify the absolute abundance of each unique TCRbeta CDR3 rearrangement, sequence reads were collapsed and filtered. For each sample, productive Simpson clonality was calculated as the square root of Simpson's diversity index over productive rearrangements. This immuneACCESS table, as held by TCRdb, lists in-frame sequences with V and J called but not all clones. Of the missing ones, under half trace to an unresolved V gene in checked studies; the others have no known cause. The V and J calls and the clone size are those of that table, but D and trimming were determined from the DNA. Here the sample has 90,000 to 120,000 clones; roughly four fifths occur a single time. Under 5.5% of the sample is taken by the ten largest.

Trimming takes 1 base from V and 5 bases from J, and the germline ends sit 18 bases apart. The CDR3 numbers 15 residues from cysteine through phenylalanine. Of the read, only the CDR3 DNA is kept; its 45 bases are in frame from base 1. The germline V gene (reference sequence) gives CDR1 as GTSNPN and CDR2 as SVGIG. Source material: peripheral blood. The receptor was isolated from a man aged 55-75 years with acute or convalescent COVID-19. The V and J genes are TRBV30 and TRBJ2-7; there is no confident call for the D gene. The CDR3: CAWSDPPLHGNEQYF. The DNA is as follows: TGTGCCTGGAGTGACCCACCCCTTCACGGTAACGAGCAGTACTTC.